This TCR beta chain is drawn from a study of blood T cells in healthy people across ages. Looking at the study overall: Through template switching, about one barcoded beta molecule was captured per two T cells, as measured in model experiments.

Primed by a sample-barcoded 5' primer and a J-beta primer mix, a second PCR proceeded for about 7 to 11 cycles. Each cDNA molecule received a tag from a template-switch adaptor that had 12 random nucleotides. MiXCR, applied by TCRdb to the 5' RACE reads, yields one record per CDR3 protein. This sample has around 800,000 distinct CDR3 sequences, with 25% to 30% found just once. J was trimmed by 5 bases and V by 4 bases; bases with no gene match: 3. The CDR3 has 14 residues. Germline V gene lookup returns CDR1 MNHEY and CDR2 SVGAGI. This clonotype has a count of ten or more. These records were also assigned to another study, of T cells of mothers and their children.

What was sequenced was blood. The TCR originated in a boy aged 10-17 years in good health. The rearrangement links TRBV6-5 to TRBJ2-2; 8 bases map to TRBD1. CDR3: CASSFDRGTGELFF. CDR3 coding DNA: TGTGCCAGCAGTTTCGACAGGGGTACCGGGGAGCTGTTTTTT.